The 18 T cell receptor beta chains below all came from one sample that was sequenced in a study of cytomegalovirus exposure and HLA in healthy donors. PCR was performed using 60 Vbeta and 13 Jbeta primers. Using immunoSEQ multiplex PCR, the repertoire was profiled, and TCRdb retains in-frame clones only, with some absent. The repertoire table contains some 82,000 clones. Sequenced material: PBMCs. These receptors were taken from a woman under 40 in good health and CMV-seronegative.

This chain joins TRBV11-2 and TRBJ2-5; the D gene is possibly TRBD2 (6 bases). The CDR3 extends over 16 amino acids. Trimming left V 6 bases short and J 1 base short, with 18 bases between. Germline V gene sequence: CDR1 SGHAT, CDR2 FQNNGV. The CDR3 nucleotides are TGTGCCAGCAGGCCAATAAAGGGAGGCGGCCAAGAGACCCAGTACTTC. Protein sequence: CASRPIKGGGQETQYF.

The chain recombines TRBV30 with TRBJ1-1; D remains ambiguous. CDR3 length: 12 residues. Germline V CDR1 and CDR2: GTSNPN, SVGIG (reference sequence). The V end was cut by 0 bases, the J end by 11 bases, with 13 bases between. CDR3 residues: CAWSVLSRRAFF. The CDR3 nucleotides are TGTGCCTGGAGTGTATTGAGCCGGAGGGCTTTCTTT.

The chain employs TRBV7-8 and TRBJ1-6; a weak D match, TRBD1 (5 bases). This CDR3 is 14 amino acids long. CDR1 and CDR2 (germline): SGHVS, FQNEAQ. V was trimmed by 0 bases and J by 8 bases, leaving 8 bases between them. CDR3 amino acids: CASSLALGDSPLHF. The CDR3 nucleotides read TGTGCCAGCAGCTTAGCCCTAGGGGATTCACCCCTCCACTTT.

The chain carries TRBV7-9 and TRBJ1-5; no reliable D call. Trimming removed 4 bases at V and 6 bases at J, with 10 bases between. CDR1 is SEHNR and CDR2 is FQNEAQ in the germline V gene (reference sequence). CDR3 size: 13 residues. In DNA, the CDR3 is TGTGCCAGCAGCTCGGGTCACCTTCAGCCCCAGCATTTT. It codes for CASSSGHLQPQHF.

V gene TRBV18 combines with J gene TRBJ1-1, with D possibly matching TRBD1 (5 bases). CDR1 is KGHSH, CDR2 LQKENI, per germline. The CDR3 runs 14 residues. The V end lost 2 bases, the J end lost 1 base, and 8 bases lay between the germline ends. CDR3 coding DNA: TGTGCCAGCTCACCAGTAAGGGGGAACACTGAAGCTTTCTTT. Its translation: CASSPVRGNTEAFF.

The chain joins TRBV28 to TRBJ2-1, with TRBD1 matching 8 bases. Germline loops: CDR1 MDHEN, CDR2 SYDVKM. V shed 5 bases, J shed 7 bases, and the junction held 7 bases outside the gene matches. The CDR3 covers 14 residues. CDR3 sequence: CASSPRTGSNEQFF. The CDR3 nucleotides read TGTGCCAGCAGTCCGAGGACAGGGTCGAATGAGCAGTTCTTC. The whole variable domain, filled in from reference TRBV28 and TRBJ2-1, reads DVKVTQSSRYLVKRTGEKVFLECVQDMDHENMFWYRQDPGLGLRLIYFSYDVKMKEKGDIPEGYSVSREKKERFSLILESASTNQTSMYLCASSPRTGSNEQFFGPGTRLTVL.

The chain links TRBV20-1 to TRBJ1-1, with a tentative D call TRBD1 (5 bases). Trimming removed 6 bases from V and 5 bases from J, with 10 bases in between. The CDR3 length is 11 residues. Per the germline V gene, CDR1 is DFQATT and CDR2 is SNEGSKA (reference sequence). The CDR3 bases are TGCAGTGCGCAGGGTGGAACTGAAGCTTTCTTT. Encoded protein: CSAQGGTEAFF.

The V call is TRBV6-1, the J call TRBJ2-6; no clear D. In germline, CDR1 is MNHNS, CDR2 SASEGT. The CDR3 covers 12 residues. Trimming stripped 1 base from V and 12 bases from J, with 7 bases between. The CDR3 sequence: CASSEGVLVLTF. In DNA, the CDR3 is TGTGCCAGCAGTGAAGGCGTGCTCGTCCTGACTTTC.

The J gene is TRBJ2-5, the V gene TRBV6-5; tentatively, D is TRBD2 (6 bases). Trimming cost V 6 bases and J 1 base, with 15 bases left between them. The V gene's germline CDR1 is MNHEY and CDR2 SVGAGI. The CDR3 has 15 residues. This CDR3 is CASREGLRGQETQYF. The CDR3 DNA reads as TGTGCCAGCAGAGAGGGACTCCGGGGCCAAGAGACCCAGTACTTC.

The chain employs TRBV19 and TRBJ1-2; D unresolved. The CDR3 runs 15 residues. V was shortened by 6 bases and J by 4 bases, with 18 bases between the two germline ends. CDR1 is LNHDA and CDR2 is SQIVND in the germline V gene (reference sequence). The CDR3 bases are TGTGCCAGTAGGCCCCCCGGGCGGGGATTCTATGGCTACACCTTC. This translates into CASRPPGRGFYGYTF.

The rearrangement uses TRBV7-2 and TRBJ2-1; D possibly corresponds to TRBD1 (6 bases). CDR3 length: 13 amino acids. Germline V gives CDR1 SGHTA, CDR2 FQGNSA. Trimming took off 3 bases at V and 7 bases at J, with 10 bases between the two ends. This CDR3 reads CASSFSGANEQFF. The CDR3 DNA follows: TGTGCCAGCAGCTTCTCAGGGGCAAATGAGCAGTTCTTC. Variable domain in full (rest from reference TRBV7-2 and TRBJ2-1): GAGVSQSPSNKVTEKGKDVELRCDPISGHTALYWYRQSLGQGLEFLIYFQGNSAPDKSGLPSDRFSAERTGGSVSTLTIQRTQQEDSAVYLCASSFSGANEQFFGPGTRLTVL.

In DNA, the CDR3 is TGTGCCACCGTGGGGGGGCCCGGGGAGCTGTTTTTT. This encodes CATVGGPGELFF. V and J are TRBV6-5 and TRBJ2-2, with D possibly matching TRBD2 (7 bases). V was clipped by 10 bases and J by 6 bases, with 12 bases between them. From germline, CDR1 is MNHEY and CDR2 SVGAGI. This CDR3 comprises 12 residues.

The chain combines TRBV5-4 with TRBJ1-1; no clear D gene. Trimming stripped 0 bases from V and 4 bases from J, with 10 bases between. The CDR3 has 14 amino acids. Germline CDR1 and CDR2: SGHNT and YYREEE (reference sequence). The CDR3 bases are TGTGCCAGCAGCTTGGGGTCCGGCGGCACTGAAGCTTTCTTT. Its protein is CASSLGSGGTEAFF. Supplemented by reference TRBV5-4 and TRBJ1-1, the full variable domain reads ETGVTQSPTHLIKTRGQQVTLRCSSQSGHNTVSWYQQALGQGPQFIFQYYREEENGRGNFPPRFSGLQFPNYSSELNVNALELDDSALYLCASSLGSGGTEAFFGQGTRLTVV.

This chain joins TRBV5-1 and TRBJ2-2; D remains ambiguous. This CDR3 is built from 16 residues. The V gene's germline CDR1 is SGHRS and CDR2 YFSETQ. Between the trimmed V and J ends, which lost 4 bases and 2 bases, there was a span of 15 bases. In DNA form, the CDR3 reads TGCGCCAGCAGCCGGATCGTTGGGCCAAACACCGGGGAGCTGTTTTTT. It is translated as CASSRIVGPNTGELFF.

The chain joins TRBV30 to TRBJ2-2, with 7 positions matching TRBD2. The trim removed 4 bases at V and 2 bases at J, leaving 7 bases unmatched. Germline CDR1 GTSNPN, CDR2 SVGIG (reference sequence). This CDR3 region has 15 residues. In nucleotides, the CDR3 is TGTGCCTGGAAAAAGGGACTAACTAACACCGGGGAGCTGTTTTTT. Protein product: CAWKKGLTNTGELFF. The complete variable domain, with remaining parts taken from reference TRBV30 and TRBJ2-2, reads SQTIHQWPATLVQPVGSPLSLECTVEGTSNPNLYWYRQAAGRGLQLLFYSVGIGQISSEVPQNLSASRPQDRQFILSSKKLLLSDSGFYLCAWKKGLTNTGELFFGEGSRLTVL.

V gene TRBV19 combines with J gene TRBJ1-2; 8 nucleotides agree with TRBD1. V was clipped by 5 bases and J by 2 bases; unmatched bases: 7. This CDR3 is 15 amino acids long. The germline V gene has CDR1 LNHDA and CDR2 SQIVND (reference sequence). The CDR3 is CASSLTGARNYGYTF. In DNA, the CDR3 is TGTGCCAGTAGTTTGACAGGGGCTCGGAACTATGGCTACACCTTC.

V gene TRBV6-1 combines with J gene TRBJ2-3; 10 bases fit TRBD2. Looked up from germline, CDR1 is MNHNS and CDR2 is SASEGT. Trimming at V came to 5 bases and at J to 4 bases, leaving 12 bases not matched to a gene. The CDR3 totals 17 residues. The CDR3 DNA sequence: TGTGCCAGCAGTAAAGGGTTAGCGGGGGGCAGGTCAGATACGCAGTATTTT. It translates to CASSKGLAGGRSDTQYF.

This chain links TRBV27 with TRBJ1-2; unclear D gene. Per germline, CDR1 MNHEY and CDR2 SMNVEV (reference sequence). CDR3 length: 13 residues. Trimming stripped 2 bases from V and 6 bases from J, with 10 bases between. This CDR3 is CASSLTYRNGYTF. The CDR3 DNA sequence: TGTGCCAGCAGTTTAACCTACAGAAATGGCTACACCTTC.